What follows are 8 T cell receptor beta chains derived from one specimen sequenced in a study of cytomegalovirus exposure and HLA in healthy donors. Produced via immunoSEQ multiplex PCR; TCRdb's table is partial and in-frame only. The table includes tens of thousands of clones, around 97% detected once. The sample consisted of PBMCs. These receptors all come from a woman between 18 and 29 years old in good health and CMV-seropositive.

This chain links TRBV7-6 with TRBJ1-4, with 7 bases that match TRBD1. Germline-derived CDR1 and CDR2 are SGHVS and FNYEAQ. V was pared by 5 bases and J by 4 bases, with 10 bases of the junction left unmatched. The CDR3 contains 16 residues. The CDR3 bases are TGTGCCAGCAGCCCGCCCGTGACAGGGTATAATGAAAAACTGTTTTTT. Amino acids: CASSPPVTGYNEKLFF.

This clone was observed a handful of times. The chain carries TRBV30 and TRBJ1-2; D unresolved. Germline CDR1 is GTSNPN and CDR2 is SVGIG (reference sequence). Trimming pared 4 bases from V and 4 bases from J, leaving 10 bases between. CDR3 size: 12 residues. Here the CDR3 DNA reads TGTGCCTGGAATCGACAAGCCTATGGCTACACCTTC. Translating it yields CAWNRQAYGYTF. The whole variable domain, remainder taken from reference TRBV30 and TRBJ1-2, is SQTIHQWPATLVQPVGSPLSLECTVEGTSNPNLYWYRQAAGRGLQLLFYSVGIGQISSEVPQNLSASRPQDRQFILSSKKLLLSDSGFYLCAWNRQAYGYTFGSGTRLTVV.

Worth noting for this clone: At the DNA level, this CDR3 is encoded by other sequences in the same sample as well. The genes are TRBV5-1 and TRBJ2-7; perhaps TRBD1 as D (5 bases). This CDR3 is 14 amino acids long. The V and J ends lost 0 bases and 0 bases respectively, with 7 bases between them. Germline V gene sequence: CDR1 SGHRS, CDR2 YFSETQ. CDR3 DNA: TGCGCCAGCAGCTTGGAAGACAGCTCCTACGAGCAGTACTTC. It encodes CASSLEDSSYEQYF. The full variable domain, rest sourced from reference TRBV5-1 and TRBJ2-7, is KAGVTQTPRYLIKTRGQQVTLSCSPISGHRSVSWYQQTPGQGLQFLFEYFSETQRNKGNFPGRFSGRQFSNSRSEMNVSTLELGDSALYLCASSLEDSSYEQYFGPGTRLTVT.

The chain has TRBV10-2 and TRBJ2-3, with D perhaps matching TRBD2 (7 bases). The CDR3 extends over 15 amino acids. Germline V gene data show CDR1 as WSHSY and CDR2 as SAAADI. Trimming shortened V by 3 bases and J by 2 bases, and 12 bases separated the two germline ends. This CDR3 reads CASSDWGGATDTQYF. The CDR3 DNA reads TGCGCCAGCAGTGACTGGGGGGGGGCCACAGATACGCAGTATTTT.

CDR3 DNA: TGCGCCAGCAGCAGGGGACTAGCGGGAGAGGCGTCAGAGACCCAGTACTTC. This translates into CASSRGLAGEASETQYF. The V call is TRBV5-1, the J call TRBJ2-5; 14 nucleotides agree with TRBD2. V was clipped by 4 bases and J by 4 bases; unmatched bases: 9. From germline, CDR1 is SGHRS and CDR2 YFSETQ. The CDR3 covers 17 residues.

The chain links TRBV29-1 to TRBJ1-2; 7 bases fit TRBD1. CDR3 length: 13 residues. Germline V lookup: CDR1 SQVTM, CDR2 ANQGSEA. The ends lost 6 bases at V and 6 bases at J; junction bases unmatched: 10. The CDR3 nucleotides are TGCAGCGTGAGGGGCGGACAGGAGCATGGCTACACCTTC. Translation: CSVRGGQEHGYTF.

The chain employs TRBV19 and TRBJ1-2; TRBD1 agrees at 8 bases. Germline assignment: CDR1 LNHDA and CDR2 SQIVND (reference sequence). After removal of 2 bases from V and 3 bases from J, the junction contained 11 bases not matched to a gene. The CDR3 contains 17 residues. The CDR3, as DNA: TGTGCCAGTAGTATACCCCGGGACAGGATCAACCACTATGGCTACACCTTC. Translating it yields CASSIPRDRINHYGYTF.

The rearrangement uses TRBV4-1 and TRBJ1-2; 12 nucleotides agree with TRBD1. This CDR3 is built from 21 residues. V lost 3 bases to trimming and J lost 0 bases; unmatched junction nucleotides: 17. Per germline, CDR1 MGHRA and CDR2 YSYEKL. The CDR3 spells CASSQPGTGGLSSLANYGYTF. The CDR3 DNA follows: TGCGCCAGCAGCCAGCCCGGGACAGGGGGCCTTTCCTCGCTAGCTAACTATGGCTACACCTTC.